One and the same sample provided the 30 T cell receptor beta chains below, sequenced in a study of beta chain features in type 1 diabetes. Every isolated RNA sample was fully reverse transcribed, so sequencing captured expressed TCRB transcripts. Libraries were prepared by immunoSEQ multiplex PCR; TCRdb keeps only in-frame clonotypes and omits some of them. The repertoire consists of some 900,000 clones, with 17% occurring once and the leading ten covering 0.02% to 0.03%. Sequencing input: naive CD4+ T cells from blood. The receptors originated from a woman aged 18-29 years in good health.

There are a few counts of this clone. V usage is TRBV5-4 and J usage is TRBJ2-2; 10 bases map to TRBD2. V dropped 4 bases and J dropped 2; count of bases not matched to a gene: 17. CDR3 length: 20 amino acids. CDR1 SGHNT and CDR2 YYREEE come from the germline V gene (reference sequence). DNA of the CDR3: TGTGCCAGCAGCGCTAGCGAAGCGGGAGGGCCAAATGTTAACACCGGGGAGCTGTTTTTT. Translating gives CASSASEAGGPNVNTGELFF. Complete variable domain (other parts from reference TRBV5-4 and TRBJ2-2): ETGVTQSPTHLIKTRGQQVTLRCSSQSGHNTVSWYQQALGQGPQFIFQYYREEENGRGNFPPRFSGLQFPNYSSELNVNALELDDSALYLCASSASEAGGPNVNTGELFFGEGSRLTVL.

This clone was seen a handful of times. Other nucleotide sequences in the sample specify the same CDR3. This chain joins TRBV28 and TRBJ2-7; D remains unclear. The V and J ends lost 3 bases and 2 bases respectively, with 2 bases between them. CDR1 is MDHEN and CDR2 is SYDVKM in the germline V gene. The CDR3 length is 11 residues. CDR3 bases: TGTGCCAGCAGTTTCACCTACGAGCAGTACTTC. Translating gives CASSFTYEQYF.

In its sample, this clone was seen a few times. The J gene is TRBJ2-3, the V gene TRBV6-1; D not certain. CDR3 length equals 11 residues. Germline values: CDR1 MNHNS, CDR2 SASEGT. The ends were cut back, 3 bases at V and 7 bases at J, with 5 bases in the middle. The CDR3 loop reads CASSDLYTQYF. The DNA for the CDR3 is TGTGCCAGCAGTGATTTGTATACGCAGTATTTT.

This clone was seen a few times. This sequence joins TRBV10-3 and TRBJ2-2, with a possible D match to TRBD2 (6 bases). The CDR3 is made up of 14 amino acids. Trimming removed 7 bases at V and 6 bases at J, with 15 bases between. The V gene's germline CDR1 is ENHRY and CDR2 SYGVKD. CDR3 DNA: TGTGCCATCACCCGGGACTCCGGGGCCGGGGAGCTGTTTTTT. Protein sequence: CAITRDSGAGELFF.

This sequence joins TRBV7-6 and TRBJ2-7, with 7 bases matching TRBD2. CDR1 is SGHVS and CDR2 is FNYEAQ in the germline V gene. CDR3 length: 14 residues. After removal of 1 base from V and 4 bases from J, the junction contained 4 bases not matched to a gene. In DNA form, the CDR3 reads TGTGCCAGCAGCTTAGGGACTAGTCCGTACGAGCAGTACTTC. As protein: CASSLGTSPYEQYF. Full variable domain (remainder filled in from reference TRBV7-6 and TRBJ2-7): GAGVSQSPRYKVTKRGQDVALRCDPISGHVSLYWYRQALGQGPEFLTYFNYEAQQDKSGLPNDRFSAERPEGSISTLTIQRTEQRDSAMYRCASSLGTSPYEQYFGPGTRLTVT.

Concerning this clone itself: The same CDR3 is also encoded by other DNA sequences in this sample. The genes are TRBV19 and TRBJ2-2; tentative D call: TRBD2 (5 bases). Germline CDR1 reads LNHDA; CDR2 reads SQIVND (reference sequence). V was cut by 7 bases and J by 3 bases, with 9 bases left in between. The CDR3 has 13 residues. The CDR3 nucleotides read TGTGCCAGTAATTCGGGATACACCGGGGAGCTGTTTTTT. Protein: CASNSGYTGELFF.

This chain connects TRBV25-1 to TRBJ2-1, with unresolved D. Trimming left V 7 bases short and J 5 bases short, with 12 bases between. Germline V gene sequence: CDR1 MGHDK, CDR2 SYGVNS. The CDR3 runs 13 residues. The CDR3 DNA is TGTGCCAGCAACAATGGGCCCCACAATGAGCAGTTCTTC. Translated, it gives CASNNGPHNEQFF.

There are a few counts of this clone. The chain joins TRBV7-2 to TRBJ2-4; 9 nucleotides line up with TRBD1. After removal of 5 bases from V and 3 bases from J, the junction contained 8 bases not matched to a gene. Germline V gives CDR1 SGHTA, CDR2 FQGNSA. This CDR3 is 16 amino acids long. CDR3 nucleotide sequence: TGTGCCAGCAGCCAAGGACAGGGGATCGACAAAAACATTCAGTACTTC. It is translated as CASSQGQGIDKNIQYF. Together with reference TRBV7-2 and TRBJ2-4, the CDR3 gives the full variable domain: GAGVSQSPSNKVTEKGKDVELRCDPISGHTALYWYRQSLGQGLEFLIYFQGNSAPDKSGLPSDRFSAERTGGSVSTLTIQRTQQEDSAVYLCASSQGQGIDKNIQYFGAGTRLSVL.

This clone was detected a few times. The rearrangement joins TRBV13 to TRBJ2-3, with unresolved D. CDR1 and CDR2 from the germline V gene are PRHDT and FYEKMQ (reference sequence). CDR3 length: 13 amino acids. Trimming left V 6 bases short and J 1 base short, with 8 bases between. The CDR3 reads CASRLIGTDTQYF. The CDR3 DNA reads TGTGCCAGCAGACTAATTGGCACAGATACGCAGTATTTT.

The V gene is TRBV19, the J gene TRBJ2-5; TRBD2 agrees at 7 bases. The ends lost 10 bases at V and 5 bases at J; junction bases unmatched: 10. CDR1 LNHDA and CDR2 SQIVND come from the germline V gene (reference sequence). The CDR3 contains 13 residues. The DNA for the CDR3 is TGTGCCACTCAGCGGGACCGAGGCGAGACCCAGTACTTC. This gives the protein CATQRDRGETQYF. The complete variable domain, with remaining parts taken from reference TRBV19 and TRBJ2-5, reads DGGITQSPKYLFRKEGQNVTLSCEQNLNHDAMYWYRQDPGQGLRLIYYSQIVNDFQKGDIAEGYSVSREKKESFPLTVTSAQKNPTAFYLCATQRDRGETQYFGPGTRLLVL.

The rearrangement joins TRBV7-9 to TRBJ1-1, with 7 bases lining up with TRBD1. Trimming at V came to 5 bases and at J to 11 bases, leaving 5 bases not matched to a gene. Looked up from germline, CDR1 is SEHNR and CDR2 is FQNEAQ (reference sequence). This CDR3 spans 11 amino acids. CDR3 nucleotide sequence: TGTGCCAGCAGCGACAGGGCGGACGCTTTCTTT. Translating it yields CASSDRADAFF.

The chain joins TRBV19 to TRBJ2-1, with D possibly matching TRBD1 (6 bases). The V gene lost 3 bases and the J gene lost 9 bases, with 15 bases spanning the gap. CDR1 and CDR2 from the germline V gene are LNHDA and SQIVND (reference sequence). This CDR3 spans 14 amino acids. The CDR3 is CASSIGTPGSEQFF. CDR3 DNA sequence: TGTGCCAGTAGTATCGGGACACCTGGGAGTGAGCAGTTCTTC.

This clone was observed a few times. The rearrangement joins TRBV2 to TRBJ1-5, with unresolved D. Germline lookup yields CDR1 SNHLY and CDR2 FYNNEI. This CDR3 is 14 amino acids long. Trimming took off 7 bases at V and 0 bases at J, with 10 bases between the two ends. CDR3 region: CASNGISSNQPQHF. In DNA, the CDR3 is TGTGCCAGCAATGGTATATCTAGCAATCAGCCCCAGCATTTT.

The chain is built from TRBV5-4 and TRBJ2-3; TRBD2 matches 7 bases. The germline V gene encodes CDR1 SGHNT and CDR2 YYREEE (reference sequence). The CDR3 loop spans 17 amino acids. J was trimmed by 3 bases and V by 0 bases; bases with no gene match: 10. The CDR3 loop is CASSLVPAGRKTDTQYF. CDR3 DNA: TGTGCCAGCAGCTTGGTTCCCGCCGGGAGGAAGACAGATACGCAGTATTTT.

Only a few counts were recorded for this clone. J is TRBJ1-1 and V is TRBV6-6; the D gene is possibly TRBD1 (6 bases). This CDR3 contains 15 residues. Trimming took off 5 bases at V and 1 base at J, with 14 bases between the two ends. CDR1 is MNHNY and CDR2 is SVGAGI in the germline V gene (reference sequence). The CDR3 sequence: CASSTGLRGNTEAFF. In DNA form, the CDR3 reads TGTGCCAGCAGTACTGGCCTCAGGGGGAACACTGAAGCTTTCTTT.

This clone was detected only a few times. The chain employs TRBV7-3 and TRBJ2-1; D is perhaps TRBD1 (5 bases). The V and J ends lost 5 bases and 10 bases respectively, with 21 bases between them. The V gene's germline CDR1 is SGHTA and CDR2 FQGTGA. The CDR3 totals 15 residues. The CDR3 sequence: CASSPGPARVNEQFF. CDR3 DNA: TGTGCCAGCAGCCCCGGCCCGGCCAGGGTTAACGAGCAGTTCTTC.

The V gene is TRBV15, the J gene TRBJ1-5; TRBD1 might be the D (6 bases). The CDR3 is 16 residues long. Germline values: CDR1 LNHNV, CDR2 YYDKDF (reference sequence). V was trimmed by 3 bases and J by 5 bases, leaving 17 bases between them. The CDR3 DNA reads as TGTGCCACCAGCAGGCTAGATACAGGGATCGATCAGCCCCAGCATTTT. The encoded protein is CATSRLDTGIDQPQHF.

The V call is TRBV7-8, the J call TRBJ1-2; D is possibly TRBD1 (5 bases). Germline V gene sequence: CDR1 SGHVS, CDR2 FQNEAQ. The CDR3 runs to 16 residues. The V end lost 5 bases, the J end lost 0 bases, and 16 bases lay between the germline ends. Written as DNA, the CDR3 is TGTGCCAGCAGCGGATTCTCAGGGCCCTCTAACTATGGCTACACCTTC. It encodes CASSGFSGPSNYGYTF. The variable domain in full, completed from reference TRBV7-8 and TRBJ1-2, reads GAGVSQSPRYKVAKRGQDVALRCDPISGHVSLFWYQQALGQGPEFLTYFQNEAQLDKSGLPSDRFFAERPEGSVSTLKIQRTQQEDSAVYLCASSGFSGPSNYGYTFGSGTRLTVV.

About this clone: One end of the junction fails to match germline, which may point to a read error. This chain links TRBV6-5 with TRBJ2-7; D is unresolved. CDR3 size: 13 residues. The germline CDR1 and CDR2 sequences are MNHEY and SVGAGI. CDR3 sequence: CASNYLAGYEQYF. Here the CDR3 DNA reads TGTGCCAGCAATTACTTGGCTGGCTACGAGCAGTACTTC.

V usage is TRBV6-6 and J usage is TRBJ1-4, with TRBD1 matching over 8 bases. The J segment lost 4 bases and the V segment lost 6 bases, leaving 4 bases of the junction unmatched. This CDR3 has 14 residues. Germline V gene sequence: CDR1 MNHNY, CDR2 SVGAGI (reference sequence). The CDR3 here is CASSADRDNEKLFF. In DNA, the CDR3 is TGTGCCAGCAGCGCGGACAGGGATAATGAAAAACTGTTTTTT.

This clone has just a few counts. The DNA for the CDR3 is TGTGCCAGCTCACCACAGAGGGACCGCTACGAGCAGTACTTC. This codes for CASSPQRDRYEQYF. This chain joins TRBV18 and TRBJ2-7; D is perhaps TRBD1 or TRBD2 (5 bases each). Germline V lookup: CDR1 KGHSH, CDR2 LQKENI. Trimming pared 1 base from V and 3 bases from J, leaving 10 bases between. This CDR3 spans 14 amino acids. Full variable domain (remainder filled in from reference TRBV18 and TRBJ2-7): NAGVMQNPRHLVRRRGQEARLRCSPMKGHSHVYWYRQLPEEGLKFMVYLQKENIIDESGMPKERFSAEFPKEGPSILRIQQVVRGDSAAYFCASSPQRDRYEQYFGPGTRLTVT.

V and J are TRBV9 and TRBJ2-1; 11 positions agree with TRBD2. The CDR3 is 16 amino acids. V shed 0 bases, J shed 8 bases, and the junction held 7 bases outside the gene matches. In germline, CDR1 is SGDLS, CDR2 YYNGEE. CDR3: CASSVGGGTSGYEQFF. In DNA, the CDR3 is TGTGCCAGCAGCGTAGGTGGCGGGACTAGCGGCTATGAGCAGTTCTTC.

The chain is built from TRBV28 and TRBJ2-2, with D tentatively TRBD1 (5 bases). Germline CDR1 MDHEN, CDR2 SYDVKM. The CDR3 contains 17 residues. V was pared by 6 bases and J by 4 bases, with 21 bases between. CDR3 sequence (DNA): TGTGCCAGCAGCCCCGGCAGGGAACATTTTACCACCGGGGAGCTGTTTTTT. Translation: CASSPGREHFTTGELFF. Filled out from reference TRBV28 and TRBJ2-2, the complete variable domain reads DVKVTQSSRYLVKRTGEKVFLECVQDMDHENMFWYRQDPGLGLRLIYFSYDVKMKEKGDIPEGYSVSREKKERFSLILESASTNQTSMYLCASSPGREHFTTGELFFGEGSRLTVL.

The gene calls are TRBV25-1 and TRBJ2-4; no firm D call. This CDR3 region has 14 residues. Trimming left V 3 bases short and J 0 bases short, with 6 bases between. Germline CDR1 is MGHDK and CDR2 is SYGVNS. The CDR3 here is CASSDTLAKNIQYF. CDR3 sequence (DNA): TGTGCCAGCAGTGATACACTAGCCAAAAACATTCAGTACTTC.

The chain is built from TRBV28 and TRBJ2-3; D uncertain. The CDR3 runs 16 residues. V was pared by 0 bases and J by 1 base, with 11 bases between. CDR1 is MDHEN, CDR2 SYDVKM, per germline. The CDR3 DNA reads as TGTGCCAGCAGTTTATGGTCCCCTACTGGCACAGATACGCAGTATTTT. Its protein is CASSLWSPTGTDTQYF.

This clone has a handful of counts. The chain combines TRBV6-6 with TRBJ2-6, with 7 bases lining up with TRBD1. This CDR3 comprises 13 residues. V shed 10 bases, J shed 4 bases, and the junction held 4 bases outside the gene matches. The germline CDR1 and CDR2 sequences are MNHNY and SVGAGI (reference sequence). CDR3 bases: TGTGCCACCCACAGGGGAGGGGCCAACGTCCTGACTTTC. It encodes CATHRGGANVLTF.

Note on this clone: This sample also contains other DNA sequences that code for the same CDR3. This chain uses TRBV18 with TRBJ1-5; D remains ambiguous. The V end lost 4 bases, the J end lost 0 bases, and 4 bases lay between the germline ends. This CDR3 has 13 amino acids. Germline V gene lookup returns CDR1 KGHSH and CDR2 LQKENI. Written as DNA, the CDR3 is TGTGCCAGCTCACGGGATAGCAATCAGCCCCAGCATTTT. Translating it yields CASSRDSNQPQHF.

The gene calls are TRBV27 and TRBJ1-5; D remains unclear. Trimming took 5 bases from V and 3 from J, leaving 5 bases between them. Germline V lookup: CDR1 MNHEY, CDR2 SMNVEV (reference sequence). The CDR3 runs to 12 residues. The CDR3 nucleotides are TGTGCCAGCAGTCCGCACAATCAGCCCCAGCATTTT. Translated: CASSPHNQPQHF.

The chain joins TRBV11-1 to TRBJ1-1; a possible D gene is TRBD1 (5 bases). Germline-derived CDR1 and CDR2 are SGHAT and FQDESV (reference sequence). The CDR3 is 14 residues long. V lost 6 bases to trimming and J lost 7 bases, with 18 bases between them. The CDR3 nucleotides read TGTGCCAGCAGTTACCGTGGGGCACAGAGTGAAGCTTTCTTT. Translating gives CASSYRGAQSEAFF.

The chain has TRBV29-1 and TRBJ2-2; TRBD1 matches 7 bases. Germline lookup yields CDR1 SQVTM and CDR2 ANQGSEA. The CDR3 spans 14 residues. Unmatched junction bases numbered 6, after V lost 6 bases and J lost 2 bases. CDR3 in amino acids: CSVKTGRNTGELFF. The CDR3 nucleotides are TGCAGCGTCAAGACAGGGCGTAACACCGGGGAGCTGTTTTTT.